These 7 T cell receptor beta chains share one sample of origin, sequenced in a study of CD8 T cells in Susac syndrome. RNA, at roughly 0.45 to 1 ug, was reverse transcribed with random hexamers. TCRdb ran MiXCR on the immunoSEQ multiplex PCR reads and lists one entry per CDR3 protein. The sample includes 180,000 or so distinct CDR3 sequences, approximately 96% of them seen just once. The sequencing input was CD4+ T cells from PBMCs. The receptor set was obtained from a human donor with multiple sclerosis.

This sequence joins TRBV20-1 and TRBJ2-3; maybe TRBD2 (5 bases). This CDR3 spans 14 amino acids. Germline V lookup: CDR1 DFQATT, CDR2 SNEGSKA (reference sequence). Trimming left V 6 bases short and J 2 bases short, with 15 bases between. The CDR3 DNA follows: TGCAGTGCCCTCCGGCGGGCCCACACAGATACGCAGTATTTT. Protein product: CSALRRAHTDTQYF.

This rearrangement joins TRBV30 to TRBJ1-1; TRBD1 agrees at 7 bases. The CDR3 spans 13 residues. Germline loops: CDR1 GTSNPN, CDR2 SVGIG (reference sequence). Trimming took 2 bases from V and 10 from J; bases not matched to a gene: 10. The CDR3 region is CAWSPRGPDGAFF. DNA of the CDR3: TGTGCCTGGAGTCCGAGGGGGCCCGACGGAGCTTTCTTT.

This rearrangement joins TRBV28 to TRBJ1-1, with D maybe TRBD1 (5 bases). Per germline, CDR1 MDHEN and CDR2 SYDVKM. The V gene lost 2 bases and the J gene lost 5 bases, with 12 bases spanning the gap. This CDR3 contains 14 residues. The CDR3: CASSLTGGETEAFF. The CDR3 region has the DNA TGTGCCAGCAGTTTAACCGGGGGGGAAACTGAAGCTTTCTTT.

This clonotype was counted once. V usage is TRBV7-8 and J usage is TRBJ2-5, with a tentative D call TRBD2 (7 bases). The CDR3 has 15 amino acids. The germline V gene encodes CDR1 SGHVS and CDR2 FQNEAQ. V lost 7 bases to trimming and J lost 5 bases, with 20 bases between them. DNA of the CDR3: TGTGCCAGCACCCCTCAAGGGGGGGCGCTTGAGACCCAGTACTTC. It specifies CASTPQGGALETQYF.

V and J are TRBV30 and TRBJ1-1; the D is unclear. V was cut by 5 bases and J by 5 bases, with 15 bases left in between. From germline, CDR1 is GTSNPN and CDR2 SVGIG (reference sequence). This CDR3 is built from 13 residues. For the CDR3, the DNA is TGTGCCTGGTCCCACAGCTCGGTTACTGAAGCTTTCTTT. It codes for CAWSHSSVTEAFF.

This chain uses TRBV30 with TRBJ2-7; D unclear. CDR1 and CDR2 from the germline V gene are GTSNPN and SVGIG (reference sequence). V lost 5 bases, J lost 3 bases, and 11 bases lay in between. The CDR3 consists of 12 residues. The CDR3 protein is CAWGPRSYEQYF. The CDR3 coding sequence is TGTGCCTGGGGCCCCAGGAGCTACGAGCAGTACTTC.

The CDR3 DNA reads TGTGCCAGCACCCCGGGGGCCCGCCAAGAGACCCAGTACTTC. Translating gives CASTPGARQETQYF. This chain joins TRBV7-9 and TRBJ2-5; D might be TRBD1 or TRBD2, each matching 6 bases. This CDR3 has 14 amino acids. In germline, CDR1 is SEHNR, CDR2 FQNEAQ (reference sequence). V lost 7 bases to trimming and J lost 1 base, with 13 bases between them.